Presented here are 15 T cell receptor beta chains from one specimen sequenced in a study of patients and donors after allogeneic stem cell transplantation. TCRdb passed the RT-PCR reads through MiXCR, listing each CDR3 protein once. The sample has 20,000 to 30,000 distinct CDR3 sequences, approximately 43% seen once; the top ten hold roughly 79%. The sequencing input was blood, either unsorted or a sorted T cell fraction (not recorded which). These TCRs come from a human donor who was either an allogeneic HSCT recipient or a stem cell or donor lymphocyte infusion donor (not recorded which). It is not recorded whose cells these are; they may come from a transplant donor.

The chain combines TRBV9 with TRBJ1-5; the D is unclear. Trimming took off 0 bases at V and 0 bases at J, with 7 bases between the two ends. This CDR3 spans 15 amino acids. Germline CDR1 SGDLS, CDR2 YYNGEE. The CDR3 reads CASSVGGNSNQPQHF. The DNA of the CDR3 is TGTGCCAGCAGCGTAGGGGGAAATAGCAATCAGCCCCAGCATTTT. The full variable domain, its missing parts supplied by reference TRBV9 and TRBJ1-5, is DSGVTQTPKHLITATGQRVTLRCSPRSGDLSVYWYQQSLDQGLQFLIQYYNGEERAKGNILERFSAQQFPDLHSELNLSSLELGDSALYFCASSVGGNSNQPQHFGDGTRLSIL.

The rearrangement links TRBV3-1 to TRBJ2-2; the match to TRBD2 covers 15 bases. This CDR3 has 17 residues. Germline V lookup: CDR1 LGHDT, CDR2 YNNKEL (reference sequence). V gave up 4 bases and J gave up 6 bases; unmatched junction bases: 6. The CDR3 loop is CASSPGLAGGHAGELFF. The CDR3 nucleotides are TGTGCCAGCAGCCCCGGACTAGCGGGGGGGCACGCCGGGGAGCTGTTTTTT.

This clonotype was detected a few times. The chain combines TRBV29-1 with TRBJ2-1; 15 positions match TRBD2. Looked up from germline, CDR1 is SQVTM and CDR2 is ANQGSEA. There are 15 residues in the CDR3. Germline trimming cut 4 bases from V and 6 bases from J; bases unmatched to any gene: 4. The CDR3, as DNA: TGCAGCGTTGGCGGGACTAGCGGGAGGACCAATGAGCAGTTCTTC. Translating gives CSVGGTSGRTNEQFF.

The chain joins TRBV18 to TRBJ2-3; D is unresolved. Trimming pared 1 base from V and 6 bases from J, leaving 5 bases between. The CDR3 is 12 amino acids. Germline V gene lookup returns CDR1 KGHSH and CDR2 LQKENI. The CDR3 DNA reads as TGTGCCAGCTCACCACGCGTGGATACGCAGTATTTT. This sequence encodes CASSPRVDTQYF.

The V gene is TRBV2, the J gene TRBJ2-7, with 7 bases fitting TRBD1. The CDR3 is 14 amino acids. V dropped 4 bases and J dropped 5; count of bases not matched to a gene: 8. Germline CDR1 and CDR2: SNHLY and FYNNEI. The CDR3 DNA follows: TGTGCCAGCAGTGTAGGGGGCCTAAGGAACGAGCAGTACTTC. As protein: CASSVGGLRNEQYF.

This chain joins TRBV3-1 and TRBJ2-1, with 7 bases identical to TRBD1. With 1 base clipped from V and 5 bases from J, the junction kept 8 bases outside the gene matches. CDR1 is LGHDT, CDR2 YNNKEL, per germline (reference sequence). The CDR3 is 16 amino acids. In DNA, the CDR3 is TGTGCCAGCAGCCAAGTGGGCTACAGGGGACACAATGAGCAGTTCTTC. This translates into CASSQVGYRGHNEQFF.

V gene TRBV29-1 combines with J gene TRBJ2-2, with D possibly TRBD1 on 5 matching bases. CDR1 and CDR2 (germline): SQVTM, ANQGSEA. Trimming shortened V by 4 bases and J by 1 base, and 7 bases separated the two germline ends. CDR3 length equals 13 residues. In DNA, the CDR3 is TGCAGCGTTGTCAGGGTGAACACCGGGGAGCTGTTTTTT. It codes for CSVVRVNTGELFF.

This clonotype has a handful of counts. This rearrangement joins TRBV3-1 to TRBJ1-1, with D unresolved. The CDR3 runs to 12 residues. Looked up from germline, CDR1 is LGHDT and CDR2 is YNNKEL (reference sequence). Trimming took off 3 bases at V and 1 base at J, with 3 bases between the two ends. CDR3 sequence (DNA): TGTGCCAGCAGCCAGGGGAACACTGAAGCTTTCTTT. It specifies CASSQGNTEAFF.

The chain links TRBV11-2 to TRBJ2-2, with a possible D match to TRBD1 (6 bases). Germline V gives CDR1 SGHAT, CDR2 FQNNGV. This CDR3 is 15 amino acids long. V lost 2 bases, J lost 7 bases, and 14 bases lay in between. CDR3 sequence: CASSLSGTTSGELFF. In nucleotides, the CDR3 is TGTGCCAGCAGCTTATCTGGGACAACCAGCGGGGAGCTGTTTTTT.

This chain joins TRBV7-9 and TRBJ2-1; possible D gene TRBD2, 6 bases. The CDR3 totals 13 residues. Trimming pared 0 bases from V and 8 bases from J, leaving 8 bases between. CDR1 SEHNR and CDR2 FQNEAQ come from the germline V gene (reference sequence). CDR3 in DNA: TGTGCCAGCAGCTTAGCGGGGGGATATGAGCAGTTCTTC. It is translated as CASSLAGGYEQFF.

The chain links TRBV5-1 to TRBJ2-3, with a possible D match to TRBD1 (6 bases). CDR3 length equals 13 residues. CDR1 is SGHRS, CDR2 YFSETQ, per germline. V dropped 3 bases and J dropped 2 bases, with 7 bases sitting between them. CDR3 sequence: CASSWTVTDTQYF. The CDR3 DNA sequence: TGCGCCAGCAGCTGGACAGTCACAGATACGCAGTATTTT.

The chain carries TRBV29-1 and TRBJ2-5, with no clear D. CDR3 size: 14 residues. Trimming removed 5 bases from V and 2 bases from J, with 15 bases in between. The V gene's germline CDR1 is SQVTM and CDR2 ANQGSEA. The DNA of the CDR3 is TGCAGCGTTTTGATCCAACTTGCACAAGAGACCCAGTACTTC. Its translation: CSVLIQLAQETQYF.

This clonotype has more than one count but fewer than ten. The genes are TRBV11-3 and TRBJ1-6; D gene ambiguous. Deletions cut 5 bases from V and 7 bases from J, with 15 bases between. Germline assignment: CDR1 SGHNT and CDR2 YENEEA. There are 15 residues in the CDR3. The CDR3 DNA reads as TGTGCCAGCAGCGCCACATCTGAGCTCAATTCACCCCTCCACTTT. As protein: CASSATSELNSPLHF.

The J gene is TRBJ2-1, the V gene TRBV18, with D maybe TRBD2 (5 bases). Trimming left V 3 bases short and J 5 bases short, with 20 bases between. This CDR3 has 17 residues. In germline, CDR1 is KGHSH, CDR2 LQKENI. The CDR3, as DNA: TGTGCCAGCTCACCCCCTCCCGGGAAGGGTCGGCACAATGAGCAGTTCTTC. This codes for CASSPPPGKGRHNEQFF.

The chain couples TRBV12-3 or TRBV12-4 to TRBJ2-2; 11 nucleotides align to TRBD2. V lost 6 bases to trimming and J lost 5 bases; unmatched junction nucleotides: 8. The CDR3 length is 16 residues. The DNA of the CDR3 is TGTGCCAGCAGGCTAGCGGGGGGTCTCGGAACCGGGGAGCTGTTTTTT. As protein: CASRLAGGLGTGELFF.